Following are 5 T cell receptor beta chains from one sample sequenced in a study of diagnostic markers for celiac disease. One entry per CDR3 protein, without DNA, is what TCRdb gives after re-calling the reads. This listing includes around 7,500 distinct CDR3 sequences. The specimen sequenced was either unsorted cells or a sorted T cell fraction (not recorded which). These receptors were collected from a human donor. This table probably holds off-target reads from a library built for another chain.

The chain links TRBV5-1 to TRBJ1-3. CDR1 and CDR2 from the germline V gene are SGHRS and YFSETQ. CDR3 size: 16 residues. The CDR3 spells CASSSQSFLSGNTIYF. Together with reference TRBV5-1 and TRBJ1-3, the CDR3 gives the full variable domain: KAGVTQTPRYLIKTRGQQVTLSCSPISGHRSVSWYQQTPGQGLQFLFEYFSETQRNKGNFPGRFSGRQFSNSRSEMNVSTLELGDSALYLCASSSQSFLSGNTIYFGEGSWLTVV.

This chain's CDR3 is CASSFPGGPVSNQPQHF. V usage is TRBV28 and J usage is TRBJ1-5; absent DNA, TCRdb's TRBD1 call cannot be checked. The CDR3 is 17 amino acids. From germline, CDR1 is MDHEN and CDR2 SYDVKM.

V is TRBV7-2 and J is TRBJ2-1; absent DNA, TCRdb's TRBD1 call cannot be checked. Germline-derived CDR1 and CDR2 are SGHTA and FQGNSA. The CDR3 has 15 amino acids. CDR3 amino acids: CASSSEGAFNNEQFF.

In terms of frequency, this clonotype is medium-sized. This chain links TRBV7-9 with TRBJ1-2. CDR1 and CDR2 from the germline V gene are SEHNR and FQNEAQ (reference sequence). The CDR3 has 13 amino acids. This chain's CDR3 is CASSLRVYSGYTF.

The chain uses TRBV27 and TRBJ1-2; the D call from TCRdb, TRBD1, cannot be confirmed without DNA. Germline V gene sequence: CDR1 MNHEY, CDR2 SMNVEV (reference sequence). The CDR3 covers 15 residues. The CDR3: CASSLGPPIHYGYTF.